This T cell receptor (beta chain) is drawn from a study of T cell repertoires in cytomegalovirus infection. Across the study: Indications came from public TCR beta signatures; they pointed to CMV infection and to a matching HLA type.

Study-wide findings and caveats: There were HLA-C-restricted CMV-specific TCR beta clonotypes dominating the ex vivo response. Identification of carriers of CMV plus the relevant HLA was performed using cumulative public TCR beta family frequency.

As to this clonotype: Antigen: not known.

The CDR3 runs to 14 residues. Trimming stripped 5 bases from V and 4 bases from J, with 12 bases between. Germline CDR1 LGHDT, CDR2 YNNKEL (reference sequence). TCRdb re-called the reads through MiXCR, storing one row per CDR3 protein. Among roughly 190,000 distinct CDR3 sequences listed, 8% to 10% were seen once. The chain couples TRBV3-1 to TRBJ2-1; tentative D call: TRBD2 (6 bases). Sequenced input: PBMCs. The source is a human donor in good health (CMV status not recorded). Some clones in this sample may be carry-over from other donors' samples. DNA of the CDR3: TGTGCCAGCAGCGGAGGGACTGGTTACAATGAGCAGTTCTTC. Translated, it gives CASSGGTGYNEQFF.